These T cell receptor beta chains were read from a single sample in a study of OX40 agonist ivuxolimab in advanced cancers. The repertoire was sequenced with immunoSEQ multiplex PCR; TCRdb's copy has only in-frame clones and lacks some. The sample shows some 41,000 clones, around 87% of them seen only once. The sample in question was CD4+ or CD8+ T cells sorted from blood, obtained in a trial of the OX40 agonist ivuxolimab. The receptors derive from an adult with an advanced solid tumor such as melanoma, head and neck, liver or kidney cancer. CDR3s include the opening cysteine and the closing phenylalanine or tryptophan. D genes are given only for firm matches. Only some rows state a clone size, as once, few, many or a class for expanded clones.

d_call: .; j_call: TRBJ1-1; clone_size: .; v_call: TRBV19; cdr3_aa: CASSNGRGMSTEAFF; cdr3_nt: TGTGCCAGTAGTAACGGACGGGGGATGAGCACTGAAGCTTTCTTT
d_call: TRBD2; j_call: TRBJ2-1; clone_size: .; v_call: TRBV11-2; cdr3_aa: CASSLGTGLAARNEQFF; cdr3_nt: TGTGCCAGCAGCTTAGGGACAGGACTAGCGGCACGCAATGAGCAGTTCTTC
d_call: .; j_call: TRBJ1-3; clone_size: .; v_call: TRBV14; cdr3_aa: CASSQGRGNTIYF; cdr3_nt: TGTGCCAGCAGCCAAGGCCGTGGAAACACCATATATTTT
d_call: .; j_call: TRBJ2-7; clone_size: .; v_call: TRBV5-7; cdr3_aa: CASSLLGGSYEQYF; cdr3_nt: TGTGCCAGCAGCTTGCTAGGGGGGTCCTACGAGCAGTACTTC
d_call: .; j_call: TRBJ2-4; clone_size: .; v_call: TRBV9; cdr3_aa: CASSVTGGGNIQYF; cdr3_nt: TGTGCCAGCAGCGTAACCGGGGGCGGGAACATTCAGTACTTC
d_call: .; j_call: TRBJ2-7; clone_size: .; v_call: TRBV11-3; cdr3_aa: CASSPHYEQYF; cdr3_nt: TGTGCCAGCAGCCCCCACTACGAGCAGTACTTC
d_call: TRBD1; j_call: TRBJ1-6; clone_size: .; v_call: TRBV5-1; cdr3_aa: CASSLGFGQGNSPLHF; cdr3_nt: TGCGCCAGCAGCTTGGGCTTTGGACAGGGTAATTCACCCCTCCACTTT
d_call: TRBD1; j_call: TRBJ1-1; clone_size: once; v_call: TRBV7-8; cdr3_aa: CASLEGTANTEAFF; cdr3_nt: TGTGCCAGCCTAGAGGGGACAGCGAACACTGAAGCTTTCTTT
d_call: .; j_call: TRBJ2-5; clone_size: .; v_call: TRBV7-9; cdr3_aa: CASSLRRGRIWETQYF; cdr3_nt: TGTGCCAGCAGCCTCAGGCGGGGGCGAATCTGGGAGACCCAGTACTTC
d_call: TRBD1; j_call: TRBJ2-2; clone_size: .; v_call: TRBV5-1; cdr3_aa: CASSVQPGQDTGELFF; cdr3_nt: TGCGCCAGCAGCGTCCAACCGGGACAGGACACCGGGGAGCTGTTTTTT
d_call: .; j_call: TRBJ1-1; clone_size: .; v_call: TRBV7-8; cdr3_aa: CASNPAAERNTEAFF; cdr3_nt: TGTGCCAGCAACCCGGCCGCCGAAAGAAACACTGAAGCTTTCTTT
d_call: TRBD2; j_call: TRBJ2-5; clone_size: .; v_call: TRBV19; cdr3_aa: CASSIVGTSLLETQYF; cdr3_nt: TGTGCCAGTAGTATAGTGGGGACTAGCCTTTTGGAGACCCAGTACTTC
d_call: .; j_call: TRBJ1-3; clone_size: .; v_call: TRBV30; cdr3_aa: CGTDPSPLSGNTIYF; cdr3_nt: TGCGGGACGGACCCGTCCCCGCTCTCTGGAAACACCATATATTTT
d_call: TRBD1; j_call: TRBJ1-1; clone_size: .; v_call: TRBV4-2; cdr3_aa: CASNHRGQTEAFF; cdr3_nt: TGTGCCAGCAACCACAGGGGACAAACTGAAGCTTTCTTT
d_call: .; j_call: TRBJ2-3; clone_size: few; v_call: TRBV19; cdr3_aa: CASSIALRASARGDTQYF; cdr3_nt: TGTGCCAGTAGTATAGCCCTAAGGGCTAGCGCCCGGGGAGATACGCAGTATTTT
d_call: TRBD1; j_call: TRBJ1-1; clone_size: .; v_call: TRBV6-5; cdr3_aa: CASSQTGGRNEAFF; cdr3_nt: TGTGCCAGCAGTCAAACAGGGGGGAGAAATGAAGCTTTCTTT
d_call: .; j_call: TRBJ1-2; clone_size: few; v_call: TRBV2; cdr3_aa: CASSEQGPYGYTF; cdr3_nt: TGTGCCAGCAGTGAACAGGGGCCCTATGGCTACACCTTC
d_call: .; j_call: TRBJ1-6; clone_size: .; v_call: TRBV5-6; cdr3_aa: CASSLGQEYNSPLHF; cdr3_nt: TGTGCCAGCAGCTTGGGACAGGAATATAATTCACCCCTCCACTTT
d_call: .; j_call: TRBJ2-3; clone_size: .; v_call: TRBV5-6; cdr3_aa: CASSFGGAGDTQYF; cdr3_nt: TGTGCCAGCAGCTTTGGAGGGGCCGGGGATACGCAGTATTTT
d_call: .; j_call: TRBJ2-2; clone_size: .; v_call: TRBV18; cdr3_aa: CASSPGGSTGELFF; cdr3_nt: TGTGCCAGCTCACCAGGGGGCAGCACCGGGGAGCTGTTTTTT
d_call: TRBD1; j_call: TRBJ1-4; clone_size: .; v_call: TRBV9; cdr3_aa: CASSPGQGSTNEKLFF; cdr3_nt: TGTGCCAGCAGCCCCGGACAGGGCTCAACTAATGAAAAACTGTTTTTT
d_call: .; j_call: TRBJ1-2; clone_size: .; v_call: TRBV5-5; cdr3_aa: CASSSPTARRVGGYTF; cdr3_nt: TGTGCCAGCAGCTCCCCGACAGCGCGTAGAGTAGGAGGCTACACCTTC
d_call: TRBD2; j_call: TRBJ2-7; clone_size: .; v_call: TRBV7-2; cdr3_aa: CASSLGGSGGEQYF; cdr3_nt: TGTGCCAGCAGCTTAGGGGGTAGCGGGGGCGAGCAGTACTTC
d_call: .; j_call: TRBJ2-7; clone_size: few; v_call: TRBV5-1; cdr3_aa: CASSPDSSSYEQYF; cdr3_nt: TGCGCCAGCAGCCCCGACAGCAGCTCCTACGAGCAGTACTTC
d_call: TRBD1; j_call: TRBJ2-2; clone_size: .; v_call: TRBV18; cdr3_aa: CASSPRTGVTGELFF; cdr3_nt: TGTGCCAGCTCACCGAGGACAGGGGTGACCGGGGAGCTGTTTTTT
d_call: TRBD1; j_call: TRBJ2-7; clone_size: .; v_call: TRBV5-6; cdr3_aa: CASSLGQGAQGSYEQYF; cdr3_nt: TGTGCCAGCAGCCTGGGACAGGGGGCACAGGGCTCCTACGAGCAGTACTTC
d_call: TRBD2; j_call: TRBJ2-1; clone_size: .; v_call: TRBV7-2; cdr3_aa: CASSSAGTSGAYNEQFF; cdr3_nt: TGTGCCAGCAGCTCGGCCGGGACTAGCGGGGCTTACAATGAGCAGTTCTTC
d_call: .; j_call: TRBJ1-1; clone_size: .; v_call: TRBV7-2; cdr3_aa: CASSLGGRGETEAFF; cdr3_nt: TGTGCCAGCAGCTTAGGAGGCAGGGGCGAGACTGAAGCTTTCTTT
d_call: .; j_call: TRBJ1-1; clone_size: .; v_call: TRBV5-1; cdr3_aa: CASSLGGPLNTEAFF; cdr3_nt: TGCGCCAGCAGCTTGGGCGGACCGCTGAACACTGAAGCTTTCTTT
d_call: .; j_call: TRBJ2-5; clone_size: .; v_call: TRBV5-6; cdr3_aa: CASSFQQETQYF; cdr3_nt: TGTGCCAGCAGCTTCCAACAAGAGACCCAGTACTTC
d_call: TRBD1; j_call: TRBJ2-3; clone_size: .; v_call: TRBV29-1; cdr3_aa: CSVGRDREGDTQYF; cdr3_nt: TGCAGCGTTGGAAGGGACAGGGAGGGAGATACGCAGTATTTT
d_call: .; j_call: TRBJ1-1; clone_size: .; v_call: TRBV7-2; cdr3_aa: CASSLGSRNTEAFF; cdr3_nt: TGTGCCAGCAGCTTAGGGTCTAGGAACACTGAAGCTTTCTTT
d_call: .; j_call: TRBJ2-5; clone_size: .; v_call: TRBV6-4; cdr3_aa: CASSDSWLMQETQYF; cdr3_nt: TGTGCCAGCAGTGACTCCTGGCTCATGCAAGAGACCCAGTACTTC
d_call: TRBD1; j_call: TRBJ2-5; clone_size: .; v_call: TRBV2; cdr3_aa: CASSSGGIQETQYF; cdr3_nt: TGTGCCAGCAGTTCAGGGGGAATACAAGAGACCCAGTACTTC
d_call: TRBD2; j_call: TRBJ2-3; clone_size: .; v_call: TRBV5-4; cdr3_aa: CASNDAASGGVTSTDTQYF; cdr3_nt: TGTGCCAGCAACGACGCGGCTAGCGGGGGGGTCACTAGCACAGATACGCAGTATTTT
d_call: .; j_call: TRBJ1-1; clone_size: .; v_call: TRBV21-1; cdr3_aa: CASSPELTEAFF; cdr3_nt: TGTGCCAGCAGCCCGGAGTTGACTGAAGCTTTCTTT
d_call: .; j_call: TRBJ2-3; clone_size: .; v_call: TRBV10-3; cdr3_aa: CAISALDLPTDTQYF; cdr3_nt: TGTGCCATCAGTGCCCTAGATCTGCCCACAGATACGCAGTATTTT
d_call: .; j_call: TRBJ1-2; clone_size: .; v_call: TRBV20-1; cdr3_aa: CSARVLYGYTF; cdr3_nt: TGCAGTGCTAGAGTTCTCTATGGCTACACCTTC
d_call: .; j_call: TRBJ2-5; clone_size: .; v_call: TRBV7-6; cdr3_aa: CASSPSGQETQYF; cdr3_nt: TGTGCCAGCAGCCCCTCGGGACAAGAGACCCAGTACTTC
d_call: .; j_call: TRBJ2-7; clone_size: .; v_call: TRBV9; cdr3_aa: CASSVEGQGGYEQYF; cdr3_nt: TGTGCCAGCAGCGTAGAAGGGCAGGGTGGTTACGAGCAGTACTTC
d_call: .; j_call: TRBJ2-1; clone_size: .; v_call: TRBV2; cdr3_aa: CASSENSFYLGEQFF; cdr3_nt: TGTGCCAGCAGTGAAAACTCGTTCTATCTTGGCGAGCAGTTCTTC
d_call: TRBD1; j_call: TRBJ2-3; clone_size: .; v_call: TRBV2; cdr3_aa: CASSEGRGTGYF; cdr3_nt: TGTGCCAGCAGTGAGGGCAGGGGGACCGGGTATTTT
d_call: .; j_call: TRBJ2-1; clone_size: .; v_call: TRBV18; cdr3_aa: CASSPETGLLLFF; cdr3_nt: TGTGCCAGCTCACCCGAGACAGGCCTTCTCCTGTTCTTC
d_call: .; j_call: TRBJ2-1; clone_size: .; v_call: TRBV7-9; cdr3_aa: CASSEPGLNEQFF; cdr3_nt: TGTGCCAGCAGCGAACCGGGACTCAATGAGCAGTTCTTC
d_call: .; j_call: TRBJ1-2; clone_size: .; v_call: TRBV2; cdr3_aa: CASRTADYYGYTF; cdr3_nt: TGTGCCAGCCGGACTGCCGATTACTATGGCTACACCTTC
d_call: .; j_call: TRBJ2-5; clone_size: .; v_call: TRBV7-2; cdr3_aa: CASSLDYSGRYQETQYF; cdr3_nt: TGTGCCAGCAGCTTAGATTATAGCGGCAGGTACCAAGAGACCCAGTACTTC
d_call: TRBD2; j_call: TRBJ2-7; clone_size: .; v_call: TRBV6-1; cdr3_aa: CASSEAPGLADYF; cdr3_nt: TGTGCCAGCAGTGAAGCACCGGGACTAGCGGATTACTTC
d_call: .; j_call: TRBJ2-7; clone_size: .; v_call: TRBV6-1; cdr3_aa: CAAKRGDISYEQYF; cdr3_nt: TGTGCCGCAAAAAGGGGGGACATCTCCTACGAGCAGTACTTC
d_call: .; j_call: TRBJ2-3; clone_size: .; v_call: TRBV6-1; cdr3_aa: CASSEQGTDTQYF; cdr3_nt: TGTGCCAGCAGTGAACAGGGCACAGATACGCAGTATTTT
d_call: .; j_call: TRBJ2-5; clone_size: .; v_call: TRBV6-6; cdr3_aa: CASSLGIGDQYF; cdr3_nt: TGTGCCAGCAGTCTTGGGATCGGGGACCAGTACTTC
d_call: .; j_call: TRBJ1-5; clone_size: .; v_call: TRBV18; cdr3_aa: CASSPREGNQPQHF; cdr3_nt: TGTGCCAGCTCGCCCCGCGAGGGCAATCAGCCCCAGCATTTT
d_call: .; j_call: TRBJ2-7; clone_size: .; v_call: TRBV6-5; cdr3_aa: CASRQPGHFYEQYF; cdr3_nt: TGTGCCAGCAGGCAACCGGGACACTTCTACGAGCAGTACTTC
d_call: .; j_call: TRBJ1-1; clone_size: .; v_call: TRBV15; cdr3_aa: CATSRDEAIVNTEAFF; cdr3_nt: TGTGCCACCAGCAGAGATGAGGCAATCGTGAACACTGAAGCTTTCTTT
d_call: TRBD1; j_call: TRBJ1-5; clone_size: .; v_call: TRBV19; cdr3_aa: CASRPGQGPVYSNQPQHF; cdr3_nt: TGTGCCAGTAGGCCCGGACAGGGTCCCGTTTATAGCAATCAGCCCCAGCATTTT
d_call: .; j_call: TRBJ1-1; clone_size: .; v_call: TRBV4-2; cdr3_aa: CASSRQAGRNTEAFF; cdr3_nt: TGTGCCAGCAGCCGACAAGCAGGGCGGAACACTGAAGCTTTCTTT
d_call: TRBD1; j_call: TRBJ1-2; clone_size: .; v_call: TRBV6-4; cdr3_aa: CASSDSQGARGYTF; cdr3_nt: TGTGCCAGCAGTGACTCTCAGGGGGCGAGAGGCTACACCTTC
d_call: .; j_call: TRBJ2-2; clone_size: .; v_call: TRBV4-2; cdr3_aa: CASSLAGQPTGELFF; cdr3_nt: TGTGCCAGCAGCTTGGCCGGACAGCCCACCGGGGAGCTGTTTTTT
d_call: .; j_call: TRBJ2-2; clone_size: .; v_call: TRBV5-1; cdr3_aa: CASSSDGNTGELFF; cdr3_nt: TGCGCCAGCAGCTCCGACGGGAACACCGGGGAGCTGTTTTTT
d_call: .; j_call: TRBJ1-1; clone_size: few; v_call: TRBV28; cdr3_aa: CASSSHTTEAFF; cdr3_nt: TGTGCCAGCAGTTCCCATACCACTGAAGCTTTCTTT
d_call: .; j_call: TRBJ2-6; clone_size: once; v_call: TRBV5-4; cdr3_aa: CASSLERLSGANVLTF; cdr3_nt: TGTGCCAGCAGCTTGGAACGCCTCTCTGGGGCCAACGTCCTGACTTTC